The rows below give T cell receptor beta chains drawn from one sample of a study of blood T cell repertoires in COVID-19. Clones were read by immunoSEQ multiplex PCR, and TCRdb kept only the in-frame ones, dropping some. The table includes 300,000 to 450,000 clones, around 87% detected once. The sequencing input was PBMCs or T cells enriched from blood (not recorded which). The receptors here all came from a man aged 35 to 55 in a cohort exposed to, infected with or recovered from COVID-19 (not recorded which). The CDR3 runs from the conserved cysteine through the conserved F or W. The D gene is left open where the match is weak. Rows give clone size only sometimes, using once, few, many, or a class for an expanded clone.

TRBJ1-2 . TRBV28 . TGTGCCAGCACTCAGGGCCACTATGGCTACACCTTC CASTQGHYGYTF
TRBJ2-7 . TRBV5-1 . TGCGCCAGCAGCTTGTTTTCTTCCTACGAGCAGTACTTC CASSLFSSYEQYF
TRBJ2-1 . TRBV7-9 TRBD2 TGTGCCAGCAGCGCCGCACTAGCGGGAGTGGGAAATGAGCAGTTCTTC CASSAALAGVGNEQFF
TRBJ2-5 . TRBV29-1 TRBD2 TGCAGCGGGGGACTAGAGTTAGAGACCCAGTACTTC CSGGLELETQYF
TRBJ2-7 . TRBV3-1/TRBV3-2 TRBD2 TGTGCCAGCAGCCAACCGGGACTAGCCGCCTACGAGCAGTACTTC CASSQPGLAAYEQYF
TRBJ1-2 . TRBV5-1 . TGCGCCAGCAGCTTTGCAGAAGAGGGCTATGGCTACACCTTC CASSFAEEGYGYTF
TRBJ1-3 . TRBV6-5 TRBD1 TGTGCCAGCAGTATCGGGACAGCTGGAAACACCATATATTTT CASSIGTAGNTIYF
TRBJ2-2 . TRBV11-2 . TGTGCCAGCAGTACGACAGGATCGTTTGGGGAGCTGTTTTTT CASSTTGSFGELFF
TRBJ2-3 . TRBV5-8 . TGTGCCAGCAGCTTGGTTCGGAGGGCCCTTGATACGCAGTATTTT CASSLVRRALDTQYF
TRBJ2-2 . TRBV2 TRBD2 TGTGCCAGCAGCGCAATAGCGGGACGCACCGGGGAGCTGTTTTTT CASSAIAGRTGELFF
TRBJ1-2 . TRBV5-6 . TGTGCCAGCAGCTTGGAGGGGCGACCTAGTGGCTACACCTTC CASSLEGRPSGYTF
TRBJ2-7 . TRBV2 . TGTGCCAGCGGAGGGACAGTTGGTTACTACGAGCAGTACTTC CASGGTVGYYEQYF
TRBJ2-5 . TRBV11-2 . TGTGCCAGCAGCTCCCCCAGCGGTGGGGAGACCCAGTACTTC CASSSPSGGETQYF
TRBJ2-2 . TRBV7-9 TRBD2 TGTGCCAGCAGCTTAGGACTAGCGGGATCACACGGGGAGCTGTTTTTT CASSLGLAGSHGELFF
TRBJ2-2 . TRBV9 TRBD1 TGTGCCAGCAGGTTAGGGACAGGTTACACCGGGGAGCTGTTTTTT CASRLGTGYTGELFF
TRBJ2-5 . TRBV3-1/TRBV3-2 TRBD2 TGTGCCAGCAGCCAAGGACTAGCGGGCCAAGAGACCCAGTACTTC CASSQGLAGQETQYF
TRBJ1-2 . TRBV5-1 TRBD1 TGCGCCAGCAGCGTAGACAGGGTTGAATATGGCTACACCTTC CASSVDRVEYGYTF
TRBJ2-7 . TRBV4-2 . TGTGCCAGCAGCCAAGTGGAGGGGTCGAACTACGAGCAGTACTTC CASSQVEGSNYEQYF
TRBJ2-3 . TRBV27 TRBD2 TGTGCCAGCAGTTTATGGGGGGGAGATACGCAGTATTTT CASSLWGGDTQYF
TRBJ2-1 once TRBV3-1/TRBV3-2 TRBD2 TGTGCCAGCAGCCAGCGGGAGAGCTACAATGAGCAGTTCTTC CASSQRESYNEQFF
TRBJ1-1 . TRBV27 . TGTGCCAGCAGCAGGCCCCCGAACACTGAAGCTTTCTTT CASSRPPNTEAFF
TRBJ2-3 . TRBV27 . TGTGCCAGCAGTTGGGGGGGCGTGGGAGATACGCAGTATTTT CASSWGGVGDTQYF
TRBJ2-2 . TRBV11-2 TRBD2 TGTGCCAGCAGGCTCTCCGGGACTATCACCACCGGGGAGCTGTTTTTT CASRLSGTITTGELFF
TRBJ2-7 once TRBV15 . TGTGCCACCAGCAGGATTGGGGACACCTACGAGCAGTACTTC CATSRIGDTYEQYF
TRBJ1-5 . TRBV10-3 . TGTGCCATCAGCTGGGACACAAATCAGCCCCAGCATTTT CAISWDTNQPQHF
TRBJ2-7 . TRBV5-1 TRBD1 TGCGCCAGCAGCCCACAGGGGGCTTCCCACGAGCAGTACTTC CASSPQGASHEQYF
TRBJ2-1 . TRBV5-1 . TGCGCCAGCAGCTTGGCCCGGGACAAATACAATGAGCAGTTCTTC CASSLARDKYNEQFF
TRBJ2-2 . TRBV30 TRBD1 TGTGCCTGGAGTAGGACAGGGGCCGGGGAGCTGTTTTTT CAWSRTGAGELFF
TRBJ2-1 . TRBV20-1 . TGCAGTGCTACGGGAACTAATGAGCAGTTCTTC CSATGTNEQFF
TRBJ2-1 . TRBV6-1 TRBD2 TGTGCCAGCAGTGAAGTGGGCGGGAGGGGGAATGAGCAGTTCTTC CASSEVGGRGNEQFF
TRBJ2-1 . TRBV19 TRBD2 TGTGCCAGTAGCGCCCTAGCGGCCCCGTCCTACAATGAGCAGTTCTTC CASSALAAPSYNEQFF
TRBJ1-1 . TRBV7-9 . TGTGCCAGCAGCTTAGCGGGGGCGGAGAACACTGAAGCTTTCTTT CASSLAGAENTEAFF
TRBJ2-5 . TRBV5-1 . TGCGCCAGCAGCGAAGAGGAGACCCAGTACTTC CASSEEETQYF
TRBJ1-1 . TRBV18 TRBD1 TGTGCCAGCTCATCCCGACAGGGGTGGAACACTGAAGCTTTCTTT CASSSRQGWNTEAFF
TRBJ2-1 . TRBV9 . TGTGCCAGCAGCGGAAATAGCGGTGAGCAGTTCTTC CASSGNSGEQFF
TRBJ1-5 once TRBV4-1 . TGCGCCAGCAGCCAAGATGGGGGGATGAGCAATCAGCCCCAGCATTTT CASSQDGGMSNQPQHF
TRBJ2-5 . TRBV7-2 . TGTGCCAGCAGCTTCCTAGCGACACAAGAGACCCAGTACTTC CASSFLATQETQYF
TRBJ1-3 . TRBV5-1 . TGCGCCAGCAGCTTGGATCCAGGGGTCGTCACCATATATTTT CASSLDPGVVTIYF
TRBJ2-1 few TRBV7-8 . TGTGCCAGCAGCCCTCGGACAAATGAGCAGTTCTTC CASSPRTNEQFF
TRBJ1-5 . TRBV5-1 . TGCGCCAGCAGCTTGGCCGGGCAGGGAGGTCAGCCCCAGCATTTT CASSLAGQGGQPQHF
TRBJ2-3 . TRBV5-1 . TGCGCCAGCAGCCCCCCGGCAGGGGGGTTTGGCACAGATACGCAGTATTTT CASSPPAGGFGTDTQYF
TRBJ1-6 . TRBV18 . TGTGCCAGCTCACCATGGAGGGGCTCCTATAATTCACCCCTCCACTTT CASSPWRGSYNSPLHF
TRBJ2-7 . TRBV9 TRBD1 TGTGCCAGCAGCGTAGGGACAGGGGGGCTCGAGCAGTACTTC CASSVGTGGLEQYF
TRBJ2-1 . TRBV28 . TGTGCCAGCAGTTATCCTGTTGTTGAGCAGTTCTTC CASSYPVVEQFF
TRBJ2-1 . TRBV28 TRBD1 TGTGCCAGCAGTCCCGGGACAGGGATCGATGAGCAGTTCTTC CASSPGTGIDEQFF
TRBJ1-2 . TRBV6-6 . TGTGCCAGCAGTTTCTCTACAGCGGGCGGTGGCTACACCTTC CASSFSTAGGGYTF
TRBJ2-7 . TRBV24-1 . TGTGCCACCAGTGATGCGGGGACCTACGAGCAGTACTTC CATSDAGTYEQYF
TRBJ2-7 . TRBV7-9 . TGTGCCAGCAGCTTTACAGGCACTTCCTGGGAGCAGTACTTC CASSFTGTSWEQYF